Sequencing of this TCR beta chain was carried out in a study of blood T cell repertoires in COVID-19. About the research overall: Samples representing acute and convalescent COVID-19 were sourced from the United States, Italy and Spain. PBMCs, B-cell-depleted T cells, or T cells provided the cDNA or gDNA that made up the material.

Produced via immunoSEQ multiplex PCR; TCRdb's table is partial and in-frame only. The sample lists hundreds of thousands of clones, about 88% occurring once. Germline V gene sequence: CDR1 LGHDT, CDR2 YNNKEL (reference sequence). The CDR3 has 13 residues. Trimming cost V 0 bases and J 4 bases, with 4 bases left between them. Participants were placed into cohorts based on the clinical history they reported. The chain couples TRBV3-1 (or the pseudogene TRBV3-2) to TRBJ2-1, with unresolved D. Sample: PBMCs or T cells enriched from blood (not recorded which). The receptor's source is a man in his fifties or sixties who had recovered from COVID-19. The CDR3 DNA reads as TGTGCCAGCAGCCAAGATTATTACAATGAGCAGTTCTTC. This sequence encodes CASSQDYYNEQFF.